Listed here are 2 T cell receptor beta chains from one sample, sequenced in a study of blood T cell repertoires in COVID-19. TCRdb's table, derived via immunoSEQ multiplex PCR, lists solely in-frame clones and lacks some. The sample records about 480,000 clones, 70% to 90% being singletons. The material sequenced was peripheral blood. These receptors were obtained from a woman in her fifties or sixties with COVID-19, enrolled during active disease.

The rearrangement links TRBV4-1 to TRBJ2-1; TRBD2 aligns across 8 bases. Per germline, CDR1 MGHRA and CDR2 YSYEKL. This CDR3 has 17 amino acids. V lost 0 bases to trimming and J lost 4 bases; unmatched junction nucleotides: 8. CDR3 DNA sequence: TGCGCCAGCAGCCAAGATCGTCCAGCGGGGGAATACAATGAGCAGTTCTTC. It translates to CASSQDRPAGEYNEQFF.

J is TRBJ1-6 and V is TRBV2, with D perhaps TRBD1 (5 bases). Trimming removed 5 bases at V and 7 bases at J, with 21 bases between. The CDR3 is 17 residues long. Germline CDR1 and CDR2: SNHLY and FYNNEI. DNA for the CDR3: TGTGCCAGCAGTCTTAGCCGGGGGAACCCTAGAAATTCACCCCTCCACTTT. Translation gives CASSLSRGNPRNSPLHF.